Each of the 25 T cell receptor beta chains below was sequenced from the same sample in a study of T cell responses to AZD1222 COVID-19 vaccine. The repertoire was sequenced with immunoSEQ multiplex PCR; TCRdb's copy has only in-frame clones and lacks some. The sample shows about 97,000 clones, over 75% of them seen only once. The sample was peripheral blood, taken on day 0 of AZD1222 vaccination. These receptors were taken from an adult in good health.

The chain joins TRBV12-3 or TRBV12-4 to TRBJ1-1, with D maybe TRBD1 (5 bases). With 1 base removed from V and 8 bases from J, the gap between germline ends came to 11 bases. The CDR3 consists of 13 residues. As DNA, the CDR3 is TGTGCCAGCAGTTTAGAGGGGAGGTGGGAAGCTTTCTTT. It specifies CASSLEGRWEAFF.

The CDR3 DNA reads TGTGCCAGCAGTCAGGACAGGCCCAACTATGGCTACACCTTC. Translated, it gives CASSQDRPNYGYTF. The chain is built from TRBV6-5 and TRBJ1-2; TRBD1 matches at 7 bases. Germline V gives CDR1 MNHEY, CDR2 SVGAGI. The V segment lost 5 bases and the J segment 2 bases; nucleotides outside the gene matches: 5. CDR3 length equals 14 residues.

V and J are TRBV5-5 and TRBJ1-2, with TRBD1 matching 7 bases. The CDR3 has 16 amino acids. The V and J ends lost 1 base and 2 bases, in that order; junction bases with no gene match: 8. Germline assignment: CDR1 SGHKS and CDR2 YYEKEE (reference sequence). The CDR3 nucleotides are TGTGCCAGCAGCTTGAGTACAGGGGTCTACAACTATGGCTACACCTTC. Amino acids: CASSLSTGVYNYGYTF.

The genes are TRBV7-6 and TRBJ1-4, with 8 positions matching TRBD1. The length of the CDR3 is 14 residues. V dropped 3 bases and J dropped 8; count of bases not matched to a gene: 5. Looked up from germline, CDR1 is SGHVS and CDR2 is FNYEAQ. CDR3 nucleotides: TGTGCCAGCAGCTTGGGGACAGGAGTAGAAAAACTGTTTTTT. This sequence encodes CASSLGTGVEKLFF. Variable domain in full (rest from reference TRBV7-6 and TRBJ1-4): GAGVSQSPRYKVTKRGQDVALRCDPISGHVSLYWYRQALGQGPEFLTYFNYEAQQDKSGLPNDRFSAERPEGSISTLTIQRTEQRDSAMYRCASSLGTGVEKLFFGSGTQLSVL.

V gene TRBV11-2 combines with J gene TRBJ2-1, with D possibly matching TRBD2 (6 bases). V lost 4 bases, J lost 7 bases, and 23 bases lay in between. Germline V gene sequence: CDR1 SGHAT, CDR2 FQNNGV. This CDR3 has 17 residues. In DNA form, the CDR3 reads TGTGCCAGCAGCTCCAGGGCGGGGACGAGGGGTAGAAATGAGCAGTTCTTC. Encoded protein: CASSSRAGTRGRNEQFF.

This chain links TRBV6-6 with TRBJ2-1; D perhaps matches TRBD1 (6 bases). Trimming pared 3 bases from V and 6 bases from J, leaving 9 bases between. CDR3 length equals 13 residues. CDR1 is MNHNY, CDR2 SVGAGI, per germline (reference sequence). CDR3: CASSYRGINEQFF. DNA of the CDR3: TGTGCCAGCAGTTATAGGGGGATCAATGAGCAGTTCTTC.

This clone was seen a single time. CDR3 sequence: CASSSSANYGYTF. The CDR3 DNA reads as TGTGCCAGCAGTAGTTCAGCCAACTATGGCTACACCTTC. The genes are TRBV5-4 and TRBJ1-2; no reliable D call. The CDR3 has 13 amino acids. V was trimmed by 5 bases and J by 2 bases, leaving 10 bases between them. The germline gives CDR1 SGHNT, CDR2 YYREEE (reference sequence).

V usage is TRBV6-5 and J usage is TRBJ1-6; 10 bases match TRBD1. After removal of 2 bases from V and 7 bases from J, the junction contained 2 bases not matched to a gene. Germline V gene data show CDR1 as MNHEY and CDR2 as SVGAGI. The CDR3 extends over 15 amino acids. The DNA of the CDR3 is TGTGCCAGCAGTTACCGGGACAGGGGAAATTCACCCCTCCACTTT. The encoded protein is CASSYRDRGNSPLHF.

The chain is built from TRBV7-8 and TRBJ2-3; 7 bases map to TRBD2. CDR3 size: 14 residues. Per germline, CDR1 SGHVS and CDR2 FQNEAQ. V was clipped by 6 bases and J by 2 bases; unmatched bases: 5. CDR3 loop: CASRPSGFTDTQYF. CDR3 bases: TGTGCCAGCAGGCCTAGCGGATTCACAGATACGCAGTATTTT.

V gene TRBV3-1 (or the pseudogene TRBV3-2) combines with J gene TRBJ1-3; 10 bases are shared with TRBD1. Looked up from germline, CDR1 is LGHDT and CDR2 is YNNKEL (reference sequence). CDR3 length: 15 residues. V was clipped by 4 bases and J by 8 bases; unmatched bases: 8. CDR3 sequence (DNA): TGTGCCAGCAGCCCTATGACAGGGGGCGAATACACCATATATTTT. Protein product: CASSPMTGGEYTIYF.

The chain recombines TRBV6-1 with TRBJ2-1; the D gene is possibly TRBD2 (5 bases). Between the trimmed V and J ends, which lost 2 bases and 13 bases, there was a span of 12 bases. Germline CDR1 MNHNS, CDR2 SASEGT. The CDR3 covers 12 residues. The CDR3 is CASSERRFHQFF. CDR3 nucleotide sequence: TGTGCCAGCAGTGAACGGAGGTTCCACCAGTTCTTC.

The chain recombines TRBV5-6 with TRBJ1-2; a weak D match, TRBD1 (5 bases). This CDR3 comprises 15 residues. Germline CDR1 SGHDT, CDR2 YYEEEE. V was cut by 0 bases and J by 4 bases, with 13 bases left in between. The CDR3 loop is CASSLVGVQAYGYTF. DNA of the CDR3: TGTGCCAGCAGCTTGGTGGGGGTTCAGGCCTATGGCTACACCTTC.

The chain couples TRBV28 to TRBJ2-1; a possible D gene is TRBD1 (5 bases). V was pared by 4 bases and J by 0 bases, with 13 bases between. Germline CDR1 MDHEN, CDR2 SYDVKM. The CDR3 length is 16 residues. The CDR3 reads CASSSFQGGSYNEQFF. In nucleotides, the CDR3 is TGTGCCAGCAGTTCGTTCCAGGGCGGCTCCTACAATGAGCAGTTCTTC. The variable domain in full, with the rest retrieved from reference TRBV28 and TRBJ2-1, is DVKVTQSSRYLVKRTGEKVFLECVQDMDHENMFWYRQDPGLGLRLIYFSYDVKMKEKGDIPEGYSVSREKKERFSLILESASTNQTSMYLCASSSFQGGSYNEQFFGPGTRLTVL.

The chain carries TRBV2 and TRBJ1-2; tentative D call: TRBD1 (5 bases). Trimming took 7 bases from V and 1 from J, leaving 16 bases between them. The CDR3 has 15 residues. Germline V gene lookup returns CDR1 SNHLY and CDR2 FYNNEI. CDR3 sequence (DNA): TGTGCCAGCAAAGTCGGGACGGGGGGTAACTATGGCTACACCTTC. Its translation: CASKVGTGGNYGYTF.

V usage is TRBV13 and J usage is TRBJ2-5; D possibly corresponds to TRBD1 (5 bases). The CDR3 is 15 residues long. V lost 4 bases to trimming and J lost 2 bases, with 14 bases between them. The V gene's germline CDR1 is PRHDT and CDR2 FYEKMQ (reference sequence). The CDR3 nucleotides read TGTGCCAGCAGCTCTGAGAATGACAGACAAGAGACCCAGTACTTC. Residues: CASSSENDRQETQYF. Full variable domain (remainder filled in from reference TRBV13 and TRBJ2-5): AAGVIQSPRHLIKEKRETATLKCYPIPRHDTVYWYQQGPGQDPQFLISFYEKMQSDKGSIPDRFSAQQFSDYHSELNMSSLELGDSALYFCASSSENDRQETQYFGPGTRLLVL.

This chain uses TRBV6-5 with TRBJ2-7, with D perhaps TRBD1 (6 bases). CDR3 length: 15 amino acids. Trimming shortened V by 5 bases and J by 3 bases, and 17 bases separated the two germline ends. Germline CDR1 reads MNHEY; CDR2 reads SVGAGI. CDR3 in DNA: TGTGCCAGCAGTATCTCCGGGACAACAATCTACGAGCAGTACTTC. Protein: CASSISGTTIYEQYF.

V is TRBV6-1 and J is TRBJ2-3; unclear D gene. V was pared by 0 bases and J by 6 bases, with 16 bases between. The CDR3 loop spans 16 amino acids. Germline V gene sequence: CDR1 MNHNS, CDR2 SASEGT. CDR3 region: CASSEAIRMKVDTQYF. CDR3 nucleotides: TGTGCCAGCAGTGAAGCGATCAGGATGAAGGTGGATACGCAGTATTTT.

The CDR3 spells CASFWTATGRETQYF. As DNA, the CDR3 is TGTGCCAGCTTCTGGACTGCTACAGGGCGGGAGACCCAGTACTTC. This sequence joins TRBV2 and TRBJ2-5, with D perhaps TRBD1 (6 bases). The CDR3 is made up of 15 amino acids. Trimming cost V 8 bases and J 5 bases, with 21 bases left between them. Germline V lookup: CDR1 SNHLY, CDR2 FYNNEI. Complete variable domain (other parts from reference TRBV2 and TRBJ2-5): EPEVTQTPSHQVTQMGQEVILRCVPISNHLYFYWYRQILGQKVEFLVSFYNNEISEKSEIFDDQFSVERPDGSNFTLKIRSTKLEDSAMYFCASFWTATGRETQYFGPGTRLLVL.

The chain combines TRBV2 with TRBJ2-5; 7 nucleotides align to TRBD2. After removal of 6 bases from V and 1 base from J, the junction contained 11 bases not matched to a gene. CDR3 size: 16 residues. Germline V gives CDR1 SNHLY, CDR2 FYNNEI. The CDR3 bases are TGTGCCAGCAGCCGCTCCGGGACTACTTTCCAAGAGACCCAGTACTTC. It yields the protein CASSRSGTTFQETQYF. Looking up the rest from reference TRBV2 and TRBJ2-5 gives the full variable domain: EPEVTQTPSHQVTQMGQEVILRCVPISNHLYFYWYRQILGQKVEFLVSFYNNEISEKSEIFDDQFSVERPDGSNFTLKIRSTKLEDSAMYFCASSRSGTTFQETQYFGPGTRLLVL.

The sample holds one count of this clone. The rearrangement links TRBV10-2 to TRBJ1-1; D is unclear. The ends were cut back, 6 bases at V and 3 bases at J, with 5 bases in the middle. Germline CDR1 and CDR2: WSHSY and SAAADI. The CDR3 sequence is 11 residues long. The CDR3 coding sequence is TGCGCCAGCAGAGATTACACTGAAGCTTTCTTT. Its protein product is CASRDYTEAFF.

This clone was detected only a few times. The chain employs TRBV7-2 and TRBJ1-5; no firm D call. CDR1 SGHTA and CDR2 FQGNSA come from the germline V gene. Trimming pared 5 bases from V and 7 bases from J, leaving 12 bases between. This CDR3 region has 13 residues. This CDR3 is CASSRREGQPQHF. Written as DNA, the CDR3 is TGTGCCAGCAGCCGACGGGAGGGACAGCCCCAGCATTTT.

This chain links TRBV7-9 with TRBJ2-2; possibly TRBD2 for D (6 bases). V was pared by 3 bases and J by 0 bases, with 11 bases between. CDR1 is SEHNR and CDR2 is FQNEAQ in the germline V gene (reference sequence). The CDR3 consists of 16 residues. This chain's CDR3 is CASSFPSGSNTGELFF. For the CDR3, the DNA is TGTGCCAGCAGCTTTCCAAGCGGGTCGAACACCGGGGAGCTGTTTTTT. Together with reference TRBV7-9 and TRBJ2-2, the CDR3 gives the full variable domain: DTGVSQNPRHKITKRGQNVTFRCDPISEHNRLYWYRQTLGQGPEFLTYFQNEAQLEKSRLLSDRFSAERPKGSFSTLEIQRTEQGDSAMYLCASSFPSGSNTGELFFGEGSRLTVL.

V and J are TRBV19 and TRBJ1-1; tentative D call: TRBD1 (6 bases). The germline V and J ends were trimmed by 5 bases and 3 bases, with 13 bases remaining between them. Germline values: CDR1 LNHDA, CDR2 SQIVND (reference sequence). CDR3 length: 14 residues. The CDR3 sequence: CASSDYREDTEAFF. CDR3 coding DNA: TGTGCCAGTAGTGATTACAGGGAGGACACTGAAGCTTTCTTT.

The chain combines TRBV12-3 or TRBV12-4 with TRBJ2-5; the D is unclear. Trimming cost V 2 bases and J 3 bases, with 4 bases left between them. This CDR3 contains 12 residues. Here the CDR3 DNA reads TGTGCCAGCAGTTTAAGAAAAGAGACCCAGTACTTC. Its translation is CASSLRKETQYF.

The CDR3 nucleotides read TGTGCCAGCAGCTTGTGGTCAACTAACTATGGCTACACCTTC. Its protein is CASSLWSTNYGYTF. The V call is TRBV5-4, the J call TRBJ1-2, with D hard to call. V lost 1 base and J 0 bases, leaving 7 bases between the germline ends. CDR3 length equals 14 residues. CDR1 is SGHNT, CDR2 YYREEE, per germline (reference sequence).